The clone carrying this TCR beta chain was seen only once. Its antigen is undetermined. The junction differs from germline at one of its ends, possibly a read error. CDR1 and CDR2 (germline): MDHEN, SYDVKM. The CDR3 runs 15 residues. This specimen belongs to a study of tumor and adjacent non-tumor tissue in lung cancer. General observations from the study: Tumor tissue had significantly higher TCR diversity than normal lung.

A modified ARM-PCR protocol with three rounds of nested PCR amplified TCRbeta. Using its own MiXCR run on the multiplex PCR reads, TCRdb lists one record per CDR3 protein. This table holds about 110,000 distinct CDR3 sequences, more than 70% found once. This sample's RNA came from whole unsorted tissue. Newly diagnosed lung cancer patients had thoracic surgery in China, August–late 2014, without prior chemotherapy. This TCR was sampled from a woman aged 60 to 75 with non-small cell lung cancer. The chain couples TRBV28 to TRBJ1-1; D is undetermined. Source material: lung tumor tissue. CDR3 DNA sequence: TGTGCCAACAGTTTCCCCACTCACAGGAACACTGAAGCTTTCTTT. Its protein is CANSFPTHRNTEAFF. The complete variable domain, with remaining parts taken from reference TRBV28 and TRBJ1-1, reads DVKVTQSSRYLVKRTGEKVFLECVQDMDHENMFWYRQDPGLGLRLIYFSYDVKMKEKGDIPEGYSVSREKKERFSLILESASTNQTSMYLCANSFPTHRNTEAFFGQGTRLTVV.